The 23 T cell receptor beta chains reported below all come from one sample, sequenced in a study of blood T cells in healthy people across ages. Primed by a sample-barcoded 5' primer and a J-beta primer mix, a second PCR proceeded for about 6 to 12 cycles. One entry per CDR3 protein, called by TCRdb with MiXCR from the 5' RACE reads. Seen here are approximately 960,000 distinct CDR3 sequences, about 29% observed once, and the top ten hold 9.5% to 13%. Separately, the same data were catalogued under a study of T cells of mothers and their children.

Material for sequencing was blood. These receptors were taken from a woman in her thirties or forties in good health.

The chain recombines TRBV3-1 with TRBJ1-2; 9 bases map to TRBD1. V lost 0 bases, J lost 8 bases, and 7 bases stayed unmatched. From germline, CDR1 is LGHDT and CDR2 YNNKEL (reference sequence). The CDR3 totals 15 residues. CDR3 in amino acids: CASSQEGTGNEGYTF. CDR3 nucleotide sequence: TGTGCCAGCAGCCAAGAAGGGACAGGGAATGAAGGCTACACCTTC.

This clonotype turned up a few times. A much larger clone is a single base away; this may be a read error. The chain couples TRBV7-3 to TRBJ2-1, with TRBD2 matching 12 bases. The J call may not be correct, given that the DNA end is closer to TRBJ2-7. Germline loops: CDR1 SGHTA, CDR2 FQGTGA. This CDR3 has 17 residues. The CDR3 nucleotides are TGTGCCAGCAGCTTCCTAACTAGCGGGGGGAAGTACAATGAGCAGTACTTC. Protein sequence: CASSFLTSGGKYNEQYF.

V and J are TRBV2 and TRBJ2-5; no firm D call. V was cut by 2 bases and J by 0 bases, with 4 bases left in between. The CDR3 consists of 13 residues. Germline values: CDR1 SNHLY, CDR2 FYNNEI. The CDR3 DNA reads as TGTGCCAGCAGTGAACCTAACCAAGAGACCCAGTACTTC. The encoded protein is CASSEPNQETQYF.

Ten or more counts support this clonotype. The chain joins TRBV28 to TRBJ1-1; TRBD1 aligns across 12 bases. Unmatched junction bases numbered 11, after V lost 10 bases and J lost 5 bases. Per germline, CDR1 MDHEN and CDR2 SYDVKM. This CDR3 spans 15 amino acids. CDR3 amino acids: CATVGTGGSRTEAFF. The CDR3 DNA reads as TGTGCCACCGTAGGGACAGGGGGCTCGAGGACTGAAGCTTTCTTT.

This clonotype has a handful of counts. The V gene is TRBV7-8, the J gene TRBJ2-3, with unresolved D. The CDR3 totals 14 residues. Germline V gene sequence: CDR1 SGHVS, CDR2 FQNEAQ. Trimming took off 3 bases at V and 5 bases at J, with 12 bases between the two ends. The CDR3 spells CASSLNRRIDTQYF. The CDR3 coding sequence is TGTGCCAGCAGCTTGAACCGGCGGATAGATACGCAGTATTTT.

This clonotype was counted at least ten times. The rearrangement joins TRBV20-1 to TRBJ2-7; D assignment may be TRBD1 or TRBD2 (6 bases each). This CDR3 contains 16 residues. Germline V gene data show CDR1 as DFQATT and CDR2 as SNEGSKA (reference sequence). Trimming shortened V by 1 base and J by 0 bases, and 16 bases separated the two germline ends. CDR3 coding DNA: TGCAGTGCTAGAGCACAGGGCACTAGCATCTCCTACGAGCAGTACTTC. Its protein product is CSARAQGTSISYEQYF.

On this clonotype itself: Just one base apart from a much larger clone, this may be a read error. The chain uses TRBV7-2 and TRBJ2-5; 8 bases agree with TRBD1. CDR1 is SGHTA, CDR2 FQGNSA, per germline. V was pared by 5 bases and J by 11 bases, with 16 bases of the junction left unmatched. This CDR3 is built from 15 residues. The CDR3 DNA reads as TGTGCCAGCAGCCCGGAGGGACAGGTTTACAATGAGCAGTACTTC. Protein: CASSPEGQVYNEQYF. Full variable domain (outside the CDR3, taken from reference TRBV7-2 and TRBJ2-5): GAGVSQSPSNKVTEKGKDVELRCDPISGHTALYWYRQSLGQGLEFLIYFQGNSAPDKSGLPSDRFSAERTGGSVSTLTIQRTQQEDSAVYLCASSPEGQVYNEQYFGPGTRLLVL.

V is TRBV14 and J is TRBJ1-2; D ambiguous. The CDR3 totals 15 residues. Deletions cut 1 base from V and 8 bases from J, with 17 bases between. Germline CDR1 reads SGHDN; CDR2 reads FVKESK. CDR3 amino acids: CASSQGGRSSQGYTF. The CDR3 DNA follows: TGTGCCAGCAGCCAAGGCGGGAGAAGTTCGCAGGGCTACACCTTC.

In its sample, this clonotype was seen a few times. V usage is TRBV5-1 and J usage is TRBJ2-7; D is perhaps TRBD1 or TRBD2 (6 bases each). Germline CDR1 is SGHRS and CDR2 is YFSETQ. V was trimmed by 5 bases and J by 1 base, leaving 22 bases between them. CDR3 size: 17 residues. The CDR3 loop is CASSSSRRGALSYEQYF. DNA of the CDR3: TGCGCCAGCAGTTCAAGCCGTAGGGGGGCGTTATCCTACGAGCAGTACTTC. Full variable domain (missing parts from reference TRBV5-1 and TRBJ2-7): KAGVTQTPRYLIKTRGQQVTLSCSPISGHRSVSWYQQTPGQGLQFLFEYFSETQRNKGNFPGRFSGRQFSNSRSEMNVSTLELGDSALYLCASSSSRRGALSYEQYFGPGTRLTVT.

There are a few counts of this clonotype. The rearrangement joins TRBV5-1 to TRBJ2-5; unclear D gene. TRBJ2-7 explains the end of the DNA better; the J call may be wrong. Germline CDR1 is SGHRS and CDR2 is YFSETQ. This CDR3 has 13 amino acids. CDR3 sequence (DNA): TGCGCCAGCAGCCCGGACGGGTGGGACGAGCAGTACTTC. Translated, it gives CASSPDGWDEQYF.

The chain employs TRBV7-8 and TRBJ1-5; D remains unclear. Trimming took 7 bases from V and 4 from J, leaving 20 bases between them. Germline V lookup: CDR1 SGHVS, CDR2 FQNEAQ. CDR3 length equals 16 residues. CDR3 region: CASTRASRLRNQPQHF. The CDR3 nucleotides read TGTGCCAGCACTCGGGCATCGCGCCTTAGGAATCAGCCCCAGCATTTT.

This clonotype was seen many times. Germline and junction disagree at one end, which may indicate a read error. The chain is built from TRBV5-1 and TRBJ2-1, with TRBD2 as a possible D gene (6 bases). CDR1 and CDR2 from the germline V gene are SGHRS and YFSETQ. This CDR3 is 15 amino acids long. CDR3 nucleotide sequence: TGTGCCAGCAGCTTAGTGGGGACTGGGTACAATGAGCAGTTCTTC. This gives the protein CASSLVGTGYNEQFF.

The gene calls are TRBV29-1 and TRBJ2-1; 9 bases map to TRBD2. The length of the CDR3 is 14 residues. Germline values: CDR1 SQVTM, CDR2 ANQGSEA. V lost 6 bases and J lost 7; bases outside the gene matches: 10. The CDR3 DNA sequence: TGCAGCGTGCGCATGGCGGGAGGGCCTAATGAGCAGTTCTTC. It is translated as CSVRMAGGPNEQFF.

The chain has TRBV29-1 and TRBJ1-1; D gene ambiguous. Trimming shortened V by 7 bases and J by 0 bases, and 12 bases separated the two germline ends. Germline CDR1 SQVTM, CDR2 ANQGSEA. The CDR3 has 13 amino acids. The CDR3 nucleotides read TGCAGCGCGCTCGACGGAATGAACACTGAAGCTTTCTTT. Translating gives CSALDGMNTEAFF.

This clonotype was recorded at least ten times. The chain is built from TRBV6-5 and TRBJ2-7, with D maybe TRBD2 (6 bases). The CDR3 runs to 14 residues. Germline V gene lookup returns CDR1 MNHEY and CDR2 SVGAGI. V gave up 10 bases and J gave up 4 bases, with 20 bases separating them. CDR3 in amino acids: CATRQERVLYEQYF. CDR3 nucleotide sequence: TGTGCCACCAGGCAGGAGCGGGTCCTTTACGAGCAGTACTTC.

V is TRBV5-1 and J is TRBJ2-5, with 7 bases that match TRBD1. The V and J ends lost 6 bases and 4 bases, in that order; junction bases with no gene match: 6. This CDR3 region has 13 residues. Germline CDR1 is SGHRS and CDR2 is YFSETQ. CDR3 sequence: CASNRGPPETQYF. The CDR3, as DNA: TGCGCCAGCAACAGGGGACCCCCAGAGACCCAGTACTTC.

The table lists this clonotype with a few counts. The chain recombines TRBV28 with TRBJ2-1; D is ambiguous. V gave up 6 bases and J gave up 2 bases, with 8 bases separating them. Germline CDR1 reads MDHEN; CDR2 reads SYDVKM. This CDR3 is 13 amino acids long. CDR3 DNA: TGTGCCAGCAGGTTTGGGGCCTACAATGAGCAGTTCTTC. This translates into CASRFGAYNEQFF.

This clonotype came up many times. CDR3 in amino acids: CSARDGRTYNEQFF. The CDR3 DNA reads as TGCAGTGCTAGAGATGGCAGGACATACAATGAGCAGTTCTTC. The genes are TRBV20-1 and TRBJ2-1, with a weak D call TRBD1 (5 bases). Germline V gives CDR1 DFQATT, CDR2 SNEGSKA (reference sequence). The V and J ends lost 0 bases and 4 bases respectively, with 10 bases between them. The CDR3 totals 14 residues.

This clonotype came up a few times. This chain links TRBV12-3 or TRBV12-4 with TRBJ1-2; tentatively, D is TRBD1 (5 bases). Trimming took 5 bases from V and 4 from J, leaving 14 bases between them. The CDR3 covers 14 residues. The CDR3 DNA reads as TGTGCCAGCAGTCCGACGTGGGGCCCCTATGGCTACACCTTC. Translated: CASSPTWGPYGYTF.

This clonotype was found many times. The genes are TRBV4-1 and TRBJ2-7, with TRBD2 matching over 12 bases. The junction had 11 bases not matched to a gene; V was cut back by 3 bases and J by 2 bases. The CDR3 is 18 amino acids. CDR1 and CDR2 from the germline V gene are MGHRA and YSYEKL. The CDR3 reads CASSQDVTSGGLTYEQYF. CDR3 bases: TGCGCCAGCAGCCAGGACGTGACTAGCGGGGGCCTAACCTACGAGCAGTACTTC.

A word on this clonotype: The junction departs from germline at one end; a sequencing error may be responsible. The J gene is TRBJ2-1, the V gene TRBV6-2 or TRBV6-3, with 7 bases aligning to TRBD2. The CDR3 covers 15 residues. From germline, CDR1 is MNHEY and CDR2 SVGEGT. In DNA, the CDR3 is TGTGCCAGCATCGGGGGAGGGAGCTCCTACAATGAGCAGGTCTTC. Encoded protein: CASIGGGSSYNEQVF.

The chain recombines TRBV6-6 with TRBJ1-1; perhaps TRBD1 as D (5 bases). This CDR3 has 15 residues. The germline V and J ends were trimmed by 2 bases and 1 base, with 11 bases remaining between them. The germline gives CDR1 MNHNY, CDR2 SVGAGI (reference sequence). The chain's CDR3 is CASSYASGGNTEAFF. The CDR3 DNA is TGTGCCAGCAGTTACGCATCTGGGGGGAACACTGAAGCTTTCTTT.

There are many counts of this clonotype. V usage is TRBV3-1 and J usage is TRBJ2-7; D might be TRBD1 or TRBD2, each matching 5 bases. Germline V gene lookup returns CDR1 LGHDT and CDR2 YNNKEL (reference sequence). The CDR3 runs 16 residues. The ends were cut back, 1 base at V and 2 bases at J, with 15 bases in the middle. As DNA, the CDR3 is TGTGCCAGCAGCCAAGGGGGGTCCCTGAGCCCCTACGAGCAGTACTTC. It translates to CASSQGGSLSPYEQYF.